These T cell receptor beta chains were read from a single sample in a study of cytomegalovirus exposure and HLA in healthy donors. Sequenced by immunoSEQ multiplex PCR; TCRdb stores in-frame clones only, minus some. The sample holds 180,000 or so clones; 82% are singletons and the top ten take 6.5%. The sequenced sample was PBMCs. The receptors were sampled from a woman aged 45-65 years in good health and CMV-seropositive. The CDR3 runs from the conserved cysteine through the conserved F or W. The D gene is left open where the match is weak. Size is stated for part of the rows, as once, few or many counts, or as a class when the clone is expanded.

J: TRBJ2-2
size: NA
D: NA
V: TRBV9
CDR3: CASSVPSEGGELFF
DNA: TGTGCCAGCAGCGTACCCTCGGAGGGCGGGGAGCTGTTTTTT

J: TRBJ2-3
size: few
D: TRBD1
V: TRBV14
CDR3: CASARGQVVDTQYF
DNA: TGTGCCAGCGCGAGGGGACAGGTGGTCGATACGCAGTATTTT

J: TRBJ1-4
size: NA
D: NA
V: TRBV6-6
CDR3: CASSYSAGANEKLFF
DNA: TGTGCCAGCAGTTACTCGGCAGGGGCTAATGAAAAACTGTTTTTT

J: TRBJ2-1
size: once
D: NA
V: TRBV9
CDR3: CASSTSPSSYNEQFF
DNA: TGTGCCAGCAGCACTTCTCCTAGCTCCTACAATGAGCAGTTCTTC

J: TRBJ2-4
size: NA
D: NA
V: TRBV7-9
CDR3: CASSLVGGGLAKNIQYF
DNA: TGTGCCAGCAGCTTAGTTGGGGGGGGGCTGGCCAAAAACATTCAGTACTTC

J: TRBJ1-2
size: NA
D: TRBD1
V: TRBV6-1
CDR3: CASRKPDRGGGYTF
DNA: TGTGCCAGCAGGAAACCTGACAGGGGAGGTGGCTACACCTTC

J: TRBJ2-7
size: NA
D: TRBD1
V: TRBV15
CDR3: CATSRVRGGTGYSYEQYF
DNA: TGTGCCACCAGCAGAGTGAGGGGTGGGACAGGGTACTCCTACGAGCAGTACTTC

J: TRBJ2-2
size: NA
D: TRBD2
V: TRBV29-1
CDR3: CSVRPGLAGAGNTGELFF
DNA: TGCAGCGTTCGCCCGGGACTAGCGGGGGCCGGGAACACCGGGGAGCTGTTTTTT

J: TRBJ2-7
size: NA
D: NA
V: TRBV5-4
CDR3: CASSPRGNPHEQYF
DNA: TGTGCCAGCAGCCCCCGTGGCAACCCCCACGAGCAGTACTTC

J: TRBJ2-1
size: NA
D: TRBD2
V: TRBV18
CDR3: CASSPLGLAGFNEQFF
DNA: TGTGCCAGCTCACCTTTGGGACTAGCGGGCTTCAATGAGCAGTTCTTC

J: TRBJ1-4
size: NA
D: NA
V: TRBV18
CDR3: CASSGATNEKLFF
DNA: TGTGCCAGCTCCGGTGCAACTAATGAAAAACTGTTTTTT

J: TRBJ2-5
size: few
D: TRBD1
V: TRBV2
CDR3: CASSADRVGEETQYF
DNA: TGTGCCAGCAGTGCGGACAGGGTGGGGGAAGAGACCCAGTACTTC

J: TRBJ2-1
size: NA
D: TRBD1
V: TRBV9
CDR3: CASSAGGAGYNEQFF
DNA: TGTGCCAGCAGCGCAGGGGGCGCGGGTTACAATGAGCAGTTCTTC

J: TRBJ2-1
size: NA
D: TRBD1
V: TRBV7-9
CDR3: CASSLAFETGTYNEQFF
DNA: TGTGCCAGCAGCTTAGCGTTTGAGACAGGGACCTACAATGAGCAGTTCTTC

J: TRBJ2-7
size: once
D: TRBD1
V: TRBV5-4
CDR3: CASSSPSGGQGLYEQYF
DNA: TGTGCCAGCAGCAGTCCTAGTGGGGGACAGGGTCTCTACGAGCAGTACTTC

J: TRBJ1-4
size: few
D: TRBD1
V: TRBV11-2
CDR3: CASSRTGTANEKLFF
DNA: TGTGCCAGCAGCAGGACCGGGACAGCTAATGAAAAACTGTTTTTT

J: TRBJ2-5
size: NA
D: TRBD2
V: TRBV7-2
CDR3: CASTNRGGGGTETQYF
DNA: TGTGCCAGCACAAACCGCGGGGGGGGCGGTACAGAGACCCAGTACTTC

J: TRBJ2-5
size: NA
D: TRBD2
V: TRBV5-5
CDR3: CASSSLWLAGEETQYF
DNA: TGTGCCAGCAGCTCGCTCTGGCTAGCGGGGGAAGAGACCCAGTACTTC

J: TRBJ2-3
size: NA
D: NA
V: TRBV27
CDR3: CASSPWERTDTQYF
DNA: TGTGCCAGCAGTCCGTGGGAGCGCACAGATACGCAGTATTTT

J: TRBJ2-1
size: NA
D: NA
V: TRBV6-5
CDR3: CASSLSGSGYNEQFF
DNA: TGTGCCAGCAGTCTCAGCGGTTCTGGCTACAATGAGCAGTTCTTC

J: TRBJ1-5
size: few
D: NA
V: TRBV7-2
CDR3: CASSLATGPHQPQHF
DNA: TGTGCCAGCAGCTTAGCGACAGGCCCTCATCAGCCCCAGCATTTT

J: TRBJ1-4
size: once
D: TRBD1
V: TRBV5-1
CDR3: CASSLGTGGAEKLFF
DNA: TGCGCCAGCAGCTTGGGGACAGGGGGCGCGGAAAAACTGTTTTTT

J: TRBJ2-7
size: NA
D: TRBD1
V: TRBV19
CDR3: CASSFGQGGSGEQYF
DNA: TGTGCCAGTAGTTTCGGACAGGGGGGCTCGGGGGAGCAGTACTTC

J: TRBJ2-2
size: NA
D: TRBD2
V: TRBV2
CDR3: CASSGTSGDGELFF
DNA: TGTGCCAGCAGTGGGACTAGCGGGGACGGGGAGCTGTTTTTT

J: TRBJ2-7
size: few
D: NA
V: TRBV27
CDR3: CASSPPKGGAYEQYF
DNA: TGTGCCAGCAGTCCTCCGAAAGGGGGGGCCTACGAGCAGTACTTC

J: TRBJ1-1
size: once
D: NA
V: TRBV6-1
CDR3: CASSEVFRSTEAFF
DNA: TGTGCCAGCAGTGAAGTGTTCCGGAGCACTGAAGCTTTCTTT

J: TRBJ2-1
size: NA
D: NA
V: TRBV5-6
CDR3: CASSLVFPYSYNEQFF
DNA: TGTGCCAGCAGCTTGGTATTCCCTTACTCCTACAATGAGCAGTTCTTC

J: TRBJ2-7
size: NA
D: TRBD2
V: TRBV5-1
CDR3: CASAASGNYEQYF
DNA: TGCGCCAGCGCCGCTAGCGGGAATTACGAGCAGTACTTC

J: TRBJ2-7
size: NA
D: TRBD2
V: TRBV7-2
CDR3: CASSRLAGETITYEQYF
DNA: TGTGCCAGCAGTCGACTAGCGGGGGAGACAATCACCTACGAGCAGTACTTC

J: TRBJ1-6
size: NA
D: TRBD1
V: TRBV5-8
CDR3: CASSLGRGFTSPLHF
DNA: TGTGCCAGCAGCTTGGGCAGGGGGTTTACTTCACCCCTCCACTTT

J: TRBJ2-7
size: NA
D: TRBD2
V: TRBV18
CDR3: CASSPSSGGLLEQYF
DNA: TGTGCCAGCTCACCATCCAGCGGGGGGCTTCTCGAGCAGTACTTC

J: TRBJ1-1
size: NA
D: NA
V: TRBV7-2
CDR3: CASSLGGKNTEAFF
DNA: TGTGCCAGCAGCTTAGGGGGCAAGAACACTGAAGCTTTCTTT

J: TRBJ2-7
size: NA
D: TRBD2
V: TRBV18
CDR3: CASSPEESAGGSLYF
DNA: TGTGCCAGCTCACCAGAAGAGTCGGCGGGAGGGAGTCTGTACTTC

J: TRBJ2-4
size: NA
D: TRBD2
V: TRBV7-9
CDR3: CASSLSAGGDSQYF
DNA: TGTGCCAGCAGCTTAAGCGCGGGGGGAGACAGTCAGTACTTC

J: TRBJ2-1
size: NA
D: NA
V: TRBV29-1
CDR3: CSLTTRGLPTNEQFF
DNA: TGCAGCCTCACTACGAGGGGACTCCCTACGAATGAGCAGTTCTTC

J: TRBJ2-2
size: NA
D: NA
V: TRBV5-4
CDR3: CASSLGRNTGELFF
DNA: TGTGCCAGCAGCTTGGGTAGAAACACCGGGGAGCTGTTTTTT

J: TRBJ2-7
size: NA
D: NA
V: TRBV5-4
CDR3: CASSPPSSYEQYF
DNA: TGTGCCAGCAGCCCGCCGAGCTCCTACGAGCAGTACTTC

J: TRBJ2-7
size: NA
D: TRBD2
V: TRBV11-2
CDR3: CASSTDLAVEQYF
DNA: TGTGCCAGCAGCACCGACCTAGCGGTCGAGCAGTACTTC

J: TRBJ2-5
size: NA
D: TRBD2
V: TRBV11-2
CDR3: CASSYGLAGLQETQYF
DNA: TGTGCCAGCAGCTACGGACTAGCGGGCCTTCAAGAGACCCAGTACTTC

J: TRBJ2-7
size: NA
D: TRBD1
V: TRBV9
CDR3: CASSVAGQGIYEQYF
DNA: TGTGCCAGCAGCGTAGCCGGACAGGGGATCTACGAGCAGTACTTC

J: TRBJ1-3
size: NA
D: TRBD1
V: TRBV5-6
CDR3: CASSQGQAYSGNTIYF
DNA: TGTGCCAGCAGCCAGGGACAGGCCTACTCTGGAAACACCATATATTTT

J: TRBJ1-3
size: few
D: NA
V: TRBV19
CDR3: CASSIEGVRGNTIYF
DNA: TGTGCCAGTAGTATCGAGGGAGTACGTGGAAACACCATATATTTT

J: TRBJ2-7
size: NA
D: TRBD1
V: TRBV6-6
CDR3: CASSYLGQGSWQYF
DNA: TGTGCCAGCAGTTACTTGGGACAGGGATCCTGGCAGTACTTC

J: TRBJ2-3
size: few
D: TRBD2
V: TRBV6-1
CDR3: CASRKTSGTTDTQYF
DNA: TGTGCCAGCAGAAAGACTAGCGGGACCACAGATACGCAGTATTTT

J: TRBJ2-7
size: NA
D: NA
V: TRBV4-1
CDR3: CASSQVDSRTTRYEQYF
DNA: TGCGCCAGCAGCCAAGTAGATAGCAGGACTACCCGCTACGAGCAGTACTTC

J: TRBJ2-7
size: NA
D: NA
V: TRBV5-6
CDR3: CASSLVSSRSEQYF
DNA: TGTGCCAGCAGCTTGGTAAGCAGCAGGTCCGAGCAGTACTTC